Presented here are 22 T cell receptor beta chains from one specimen sequenced in a study of human T cells and chemical hapten exposure. Each CDR3 protein is one row after TCRdb ran MiXCR on the RACE reads. The sample lists 350,000 to 450,000 distinct CDR3 sequences; 4.5% to 6% were seen once. Time point specified: pre-sensitization, week 0. Treatment given: therapeutic diphenylcyclopropenone sensitization with weekly scalp DPC. Sequenced material: whole blood, taken in connection with sensitization to the hapten diphenylcyclopropenone (DPC). Receptor source: a woman aged 45-65 years with alopecia areata. Some clones in this sample may be carry-over from other donors' samples.

At least ten counts were recorded for this clonotype. The chain combines TRBV27 with TRBJ1-5; D perhaps matches TRBD1 (5 bases). CDR1 is MNHEY and CDR2 is SMNVEV in the germline V gene (reference sequence). V was clipped by 2 bases and J by 7 bases, with 12 bases between them. CDR3 length equals 14 residues. CDR3 sequence: CASSLQGVGQPQHF. The DNA of the CDR3 is TGTGCCAGCAGTTTACAGGGAGTGGGGCAGCCCCAGCATTTT.

This clonotype has more than one count but fewer than ten. The chain uses TRBV20-1 and TRBJ2-7, with D possibly being TRBD1 (6 bases). CDR3 length: 14 residues. Trimming cost V 5 bases and J 4 bases, with 18 bases left between them. CDR1 and CDR2 (germline): DFQATT, SNEGSKA (reference sequence). This CDR3 is CSAAGTSREYEQYF. The CDR3 DNA sequence: TGCAGTGCTGCCGGGACAAGCCGCGAATACGAGCAGTACTTC.

This clonotype was counted a few times. V usage is TRBV7-9 and J usage is TRBJ1-1; the D is unclear. The CDR3 is 12 residues long. With 1 base removed from V and 10 bases from J, the gap between germline ends came to 10 bases. The V gene's germline CDR1 is SEHNR and CDR2 FQNEAQ (reference sequence). Here the CDR3 DNA reads TGTGCCAGCAGCTTAGGAAAGGTATCAGCTTTCTTT. This encodes CASSLGKVSAFF.

At least ten counts were recorded for this clonotype. The V call is TRBV27, the J call TRBJ2-7; D perhaps matches TRBD1 (5 bases). The CDR3 has 14 residues. CDR1 and CDR2 from the germline V gene are MNHEY and SMNVEV (reference sequence). V lost 1 base and J lost 2, with 9 bases in between. The CDR3 reads CASSLLDNPYEQYF. As DNA, the CDR3 is TGTGCCAGCAGTTTATTGGACAACCCCTACGAGCAGTACTTC.

This clonotype has ten or more counts. This rearrangement joins TRBV28 to TRBJ1-2; the D is unclear. The CDR3 has 13 amino acids. Germline V gene lookup returns CDR1 MDHEN and CDR2 SYDVKM. Between the trimmed V and J ends, which lost 6 bases and 6 bases, there was a span of 14 bases. The CDR3 spells CASRAHRGNGYTF. DNA for the CDR3: TGTGCCAGCAGGGCCCATCGAGGGAATGGCTACACCTTC.

This clonotype was recorded at least ten times. The chain has TRBV7-9 and TRBJ2-5; possibly TRBD1 for D (7 bases). CDR3 length: 14 amino acids. Between the trimmed V and J ends, which lost 3 bases and 0 bases, there was a span of 8 bases. Germline-derived CDR1 and CDR2 are SEHNR and FQNEAQ (reference sequence). Here the CDR3 DNA reads TGTGCCAGCAGCTTCAGGGGGGACCAAGAGACCCAGTACTTC. Translation: CASSFRGDQETQYF.

This clonotype was detected many times. This chain uses TRBV7-8 with TRBJ2-1; D gene ambiguous. V lost 5 bases to trimming and J lost 6 bases, with 11 bases between them. The CDR3 runs 13 residues. The germline CDR1 and CDR2 sequences are SGHVS and FQNEAQ. The CDR3 coding sequence is TGTGCCAGCAGCCCTATGGTGCGCAATGAGCAGTTCTTC. It is translated as CASSPMVRNEQFF.

This clonotype appeared many times. This chain uses TRBV20-1 with TRBJ1-2; TRBD1 aligns across 10 bases. Germline V CDR1 and CDR2: DFQATT, SNEGSKA (reference sequence). The length of the CDR3 is 13 residues. V gave up 3 bases and J gave up 8 bases; unmatched junction bases: 6. The CDR3, as DNA: TGCAGTGCTAGGACAGGGGGCTTGCGGGGCTACACCTTC. Translation gives CSARTGGLRGYTF.

This clonotype appeared many times. J is TRBJ1-1 and V is TRBV4-1, with D unclear. This CDR3 contains 13 residues. Trimming removed 6 bases at V and 8 bases at J, with 16 bases between. Germline CDR1 MGHRA, CDR2 YSYEKL. The CDR3 nucleotides are TGCGCCAGCAGGCCCCCCGGGGAAGGGGAAGCTTTCTTT. Translated, it gives CASRPPGEGEAFF.

V is TRBV6-1 and J is TRBJ2-7; 9 bases line up with TRBD1. V shed 2 bases and J 4 bases; nucleotides not matched to a gene: 3. Germline CDR1 reads MNHNS; CDR2 reads SASEGT. CDR3 length: 14 residues. CDR3: CASSETGGQYEQYF. CDR3 DNA: TGTGCCAGCAGTGAAACAGGGGGCCAATACGAGCAGTACTTC.

This clonotype occurred many times. The chain is built from TRBV9 and TRBJ2-7, with D possibly matching TRBD2 (5 bases). The V end was cut by 3 bases, the J end by 6 bases, with 16 bases between. The CDR3 is made up of 14 amino acids. Germline CDR1 SGDLS, CDR2 YYNGEE. CDR3 sequence: CASSGPQLGSEQYF. The CDR3 nucleotides read TGTGCCAGCAGCGGACCGCAACTAGGCTCCGAGCAGTACTTC.

The chain combines TRBV12-3 or TRBV12-4 with TRBJ1-1; D remains ambiguous. CDR3 length equals 15 residues. The ends were cut back, 6 bases at V and 1 base at J, with 15 bases in the middle. The CDR3 DNA follows: TGTGCCAGCAGGGCGGGATCGGAGCCGAACACTGAAGCTTTCTTT. It encodes CASRAGSEPNTEAFF.

This clonotype appeared a few times. The chain combines TRBV21-1 with TRBJ1-1; no check of the table's D call, TRBD1, against the DNA was made. TRBV21-1 has pseudogene status. The CDR3 loop spans 15 amino acids. The DNA of the CDR3 is TGTGCCAGCAGCAAAGTTGGGACATTAGACACTGAAGCTTTCTTT. This codes for CASSKVGTLDTEAFF.

Regarding this clonotype: A much larger clone is a single base away; this may be a read error. The V gene is TRBV20-1, the J gene TRBJ2-1, with 9 bases identical to TRBD1. Germline V gene data show CDR1 as DFQATT and CDR2 as SNEGSKA (reference sequence). V gave up 5 bases and J gave up 9 bases; unmatched junction bases: 11. The CDR3 runs to 14 residues. CDR3 residues: CSADGTGSYSEQFF. The CDR3 DNA reads TGCAGTGCTGACGGGACAGGGTCTTATAGTGAGCAGTTCTTC.

The CDR3 is CASSISGVQGEQYF. The CDR3 DNA reads as TGTGCCAGTAGTATCTCAGGGGTACAAGGGGAGCAGTACTTC. The chain has TRBV19 and TRBJ2-7; D may be TRBD1 (6 bases). Germline values: CDR1 LNHDA, CDR2 SQIVND (reference sequence). The V end lost 3 bases, the J end lost 7 bases, and 16 bases lay between the germline ends. The CDR3 has 14 amino acids.

CDR3 sequence reads: CSARVLAGAYEQYF. The CDR3 DNA follows: TGCAGTGCTAGAGTCCTAGCGGGAGCTTATGAGCAGTACTTC. The rearrangement uses TRBV20-1 and TRBJ2-7, with 10 nucleotides matching TRBD2. J was trimmed by 7 bases and V by 1 base; bases with no gene match: 7. Germline V lookup: CDR1 DFQATT, CDR2 SNEGSKA (reference sequence). This CDR3 is built from 14 residues.

This clonotype was detected only a few times. This chain joins TRBV14 and TRBJ1-4; no firm D call. The V gene's germline CDR1 is SGHDN and CDR2 FVKESK. V was clipped by 1 base and J by 11 bases, with 5 bases between them. This CDR3 has 11 residues. CDR3 residues: CASSQASKLFF. The CDR3 DNA sequence: TGTGCCAGCAGCCAAGCTAGTAAACTGTTTTTT.

This clonotype was detected ten times or more. The chain employs TRBV29-1 and TRBJ2-3; TRBD2 matches 8 bases. Germline values: CDR1 SQVTM, CDR2 ANQGSEA. V lost 4 bases to trimming and J lost 6 bases; unmatched junction nucleotides: 3. This CDR3 spans 12 amino acids. The CDR3 region has the DNA TGCAGCGTTGTCGGGAGGGCCGATACGCAGTATTTT. Its translation: CSVVGRADTQYF.

This clonotype was counted between two and nine times. The chain employs TRBV29-1 and TRBJ2-2, with 12 bases matching TRBD2. The V and J ends lost 4 bases and 7 bases, in that order; junction bases with no gene match: 7. CDR1 and CDR2 (germline): SQVTM, ANQGSEA. The CDR3 is 15 amino acids. The CDR3 bases are TGCAGCGTTGGCCCGGGACTAGCGGGTAACGGGGAGCTGTTTTTT. Amino acid sequence: CSVGPGLAGNGELFF.

This clonotype has only a few counts. The chain links TRBV7-9 to TRBJ2-7, with 7 bases lining up with TRBD2. J gave up 6 bases and V 3 bases, and 11 bases lay outside the gene matches. The CDR3 length is 15 residues. Germline V lookup: CDR1 SEHNR, CDR2 FQNEAQ (reference sequence). DNA for the CDR3: TGTGCCAGCAGCTTGGGGGGGACTTTGAATCCCGAGCAGTACTTC. This sequence encodes CASSLGGTLNPEQYF. The whole variable domain, filled in from reference TRBV7-9 and TRBJ2-7, reads DTGVSQNPRHKITKRGQNVTFRCDPISEHNRLYWYRQTLGQGPEFLTYFQNEAQLEKSRLLSDRFSAERPKGSFSTLEIQRTEQGDSAMYLCASSLGGTLNPEQYFGPGTRLTVT.

This clonotype was detected only a few times. The chain carries TRBV27 and TRBJ1-1; D uncertain. CDR3 length: 13 residues. V lost 2 bases and J lost 5, with 9 bases in between. Germline CDR1 and CDR2: MNHEY and SMNVEV (reference sequence). CDR3 region: CASSLMEGTEAFF. Written as DNA, the CDR3 is TGTGCCAGCAGTTTAATGGAAGGGACTGAAGCTTTCTTT.

The chain recombines TRBV12-3 or TRBV12-4 with TRBJ1-5; 11 bases align to TRBD1. This CDR3 is 15 amino acids long. V dropped 6 bases and J dropped 9; count of bases not matched to a gene: 10. As DNA, the CDR3 is TGTGCCAGCAGCCGCCGGACAGGGGGCGACCGGCCCCAGCATTTT. Its protein product is CASSRRTGGDRPQHF.